This T cell receptor beta chain was identified in a study of identical twins. Points from the study as a whole: Abundant beta clonotypes from cord blood had fewer insertions, unlike memory repertoires, which showed none. Twins' surplus sharing was weaker for beta out-of-frame sequences. Invariant cells of the MAIT and iNKT types might have partly distorted the zero-insertion analyses.

The CDR3 is 13 residues long. Per germline, CDR1 SGDLS and CDR2 YYNGEE. The V and J ends lost 0 bases and 4 bases respectively, with 7 bases between them. This clonotype was observed many times. The antigen is not known. Template switching introduced a universal primer site, and the cDNA bore unique molecular identifiers. Via MiXCR, TCRdb re-called the 5' RACE reads, giving one row per CDR3 protein. The table records 1.5 million to 2 million distinct CDR3 sequences, 25% to 35% of them present only once. The sample consisted of cord blood. This TCR was recovered from a newborn girl in good health. The chain links TRBV9 to TRBJ2-5; TRBD1 might be the D (5 bases). This CDR3 is CASSVDRLETQYF. In DNA form, the CDR3 reads TGTGCCAGCAGCGTAGACAGGTTAGAGACCCAGTACTTC.